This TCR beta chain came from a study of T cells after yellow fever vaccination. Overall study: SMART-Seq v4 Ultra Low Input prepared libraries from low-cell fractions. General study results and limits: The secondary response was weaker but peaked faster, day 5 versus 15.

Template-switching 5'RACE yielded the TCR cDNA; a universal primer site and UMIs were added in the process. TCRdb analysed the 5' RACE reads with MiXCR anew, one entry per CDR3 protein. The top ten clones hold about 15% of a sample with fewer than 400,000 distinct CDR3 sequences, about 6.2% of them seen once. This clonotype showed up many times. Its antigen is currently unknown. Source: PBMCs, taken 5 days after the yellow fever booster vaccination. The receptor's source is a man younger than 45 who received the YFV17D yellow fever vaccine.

CDR3 loop: CASSYSQSYEQYF. CDR3 in DNA: TGTGCCAGCAGTTACTCACAGTCCTACGAGCAGTACTTC. V is TRBV6-5 and J is TRBJ2-7, with D hard to call. The germline V gene encodes CDR1 MNHEY and CDR2 SVGAGI. With 0 bases removed from V and 1 base from J, the gap between germline ends came to 4 bases. CDR3 length: 13 residues.